This T cell receptor (beta chain) was observed in a study of T cell responses to AZD1222 COVID-19 vaccine. Study overall: Pooled together were second doses at about 4 or about 12 weeks.

Findings and caveats of the study: Clonal diversity may have been underestimated, and the donors were mostly white British, with more females than males. Rises in breadth and depth of Spike-specific TCRs came after two AZD1222 doses. The study found vaccine-associated CD4 TCRs spanning spike, dominant at 160-218 and 743-854.

Method: immunoSEQ multiplex PCR; TCRdb's copy keeps in-frame clones and lacks some. The sample has about 110,000 clones; roughly 87% are singletons. For this clone: Its antigen remains unknown.

Looked up from germline, CDR1 is LGHNA and CDR2 is YSLEER. The CDR3 contains 15 residues. Trimming removed 4 bases from V and 8 bases from J, with 15 bases in between. The sequencing used peripheral blood, collected on day 0 of AZD1222 vaccination. This receptor was obtained from an adult in good health. The rearrangement links TRBV4-3 to TRBJ1-6, with D possibly being TRBD1 (6 bases). The CDR3 protein is CASSRVLGADSPLHF. As DNA, the CDR3 is TGCGCCAGCAGCCGAGTTTTGGGGGCCGATTCACCCCTCCACTTT.